This T cell receptor (beta chain) came from a study of response to subunit inactivated influenza vaccine listed by TCRdb under 2018. With regard to the full study: Deep quantitative T cell receptor repertoire profiling was used in the study to track responses to a trivalent subunit inactivated influenza vaccine. Overall study outcomes, separate from this receptor: The authors suggested that each seasonal influenza vaccination may recruit only a limited number of new T cells.

The germline V gene gives CDR1 as MNHNS and CDR2 as SASEGT. The CDR3 measures 14 amino acids from cysteine to phenylalanine. Just CDR3 DNA is preserved here, 42 bases in frame from base 1. Cut back by 0 bases and 4 bases, the V and J ends lie 10 bases apart. In this sample, this clonotype turned up once. Its antigen target is currently unknown. Within one base of it there is no much larger clone, and no base qualities were kept. One read gives only weak evidence. The library was built by means of RT-PCR. Sequencing relied on an Illumina HiSeq 2500. TCRdb cleaned the public reads at Q25 with fastp, built clones with MiXCR and kept in-frame beta chains. Entries that share a CDR3 protein sequence are merged under the most common genes and DNA. Across this sample there are 450,000 to 550,000 distinct CDR3 sequences, with about 25% seen only once. Under 2.5% of the sample is taken by the ten largest.

The V and J genes are TRBV6-1 and TRBJ2-7, with the D segment identity uncertain. The clonotype originates from a man in his forties or fifties who received an inactivated influenza vaccine. Donor details come from another sample of the same person, matched by shared clones. This sample comprised CD4+ T cells sorted from PBMCs, obtained approximately 5 days after vaccination. The nucleotides read TGTGCCAGCAGTGAAGCTTCGGGTTGGTACGAGCAGTACTTC. It specifies CASSEASGWYEQYF.